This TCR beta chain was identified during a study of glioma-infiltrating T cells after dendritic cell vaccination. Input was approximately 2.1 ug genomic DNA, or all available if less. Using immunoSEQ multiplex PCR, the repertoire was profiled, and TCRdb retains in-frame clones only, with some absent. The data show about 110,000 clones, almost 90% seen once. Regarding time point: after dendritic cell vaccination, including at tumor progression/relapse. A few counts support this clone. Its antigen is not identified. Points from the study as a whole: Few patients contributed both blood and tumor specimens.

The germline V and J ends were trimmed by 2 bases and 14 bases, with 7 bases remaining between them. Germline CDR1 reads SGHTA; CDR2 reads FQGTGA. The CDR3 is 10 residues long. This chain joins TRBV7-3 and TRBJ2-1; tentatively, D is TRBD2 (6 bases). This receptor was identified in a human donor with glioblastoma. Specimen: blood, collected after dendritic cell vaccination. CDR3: CASSLAGKFF. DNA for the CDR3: TGTGCCAGCAGCTTAGCGGGAAAGTTCTTC.